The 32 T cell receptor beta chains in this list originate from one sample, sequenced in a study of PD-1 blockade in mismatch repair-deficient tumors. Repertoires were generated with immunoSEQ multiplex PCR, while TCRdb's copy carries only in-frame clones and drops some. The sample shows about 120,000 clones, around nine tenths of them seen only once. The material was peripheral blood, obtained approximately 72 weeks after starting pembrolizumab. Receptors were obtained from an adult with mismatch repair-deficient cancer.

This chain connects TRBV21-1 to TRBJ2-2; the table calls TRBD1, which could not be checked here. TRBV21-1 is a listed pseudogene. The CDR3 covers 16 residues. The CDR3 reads CASSKSGQGHIGELFF. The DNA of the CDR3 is TGTGCCAGCAGCAAATCGGGACAGGGGCATATAGGGGAGCTGTTTTTT.

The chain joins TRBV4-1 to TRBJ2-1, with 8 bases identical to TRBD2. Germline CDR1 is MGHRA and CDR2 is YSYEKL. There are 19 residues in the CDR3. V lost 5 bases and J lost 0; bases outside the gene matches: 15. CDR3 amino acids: CASSLKGLAGVSSYNEQFF. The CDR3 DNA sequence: TGCGCCAGCAGCTTAAAGGGCCTAGCGGGTGTAAGCTCCTACAATGAGCAGTTCTTC.

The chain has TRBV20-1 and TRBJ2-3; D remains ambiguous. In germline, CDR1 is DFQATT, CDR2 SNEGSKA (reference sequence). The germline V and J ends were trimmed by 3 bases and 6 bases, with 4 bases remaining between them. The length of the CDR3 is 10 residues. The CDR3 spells CSARRDTQYF. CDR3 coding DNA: TGCAGTGCTAGGCGGGATACGCAGTATTTT.

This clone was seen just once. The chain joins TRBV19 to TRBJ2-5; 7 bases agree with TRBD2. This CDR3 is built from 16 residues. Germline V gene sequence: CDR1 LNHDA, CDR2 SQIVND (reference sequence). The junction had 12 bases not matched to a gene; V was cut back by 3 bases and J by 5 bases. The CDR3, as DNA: TGTGCCAGTAGTATTTTGGGGGAGGGCCCTGGGGAGACCCAGTACTTC. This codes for CASSILGEGPGETQYF.

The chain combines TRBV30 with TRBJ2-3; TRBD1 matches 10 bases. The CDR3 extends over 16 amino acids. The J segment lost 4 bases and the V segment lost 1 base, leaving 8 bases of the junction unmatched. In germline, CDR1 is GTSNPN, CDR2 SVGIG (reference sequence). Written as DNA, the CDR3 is TGTGCCTGGAGTGGATTGGGACAGGGGAGGGCAGATACGCAGTATTTT. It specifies CAWSGLGQGRADTQYF.

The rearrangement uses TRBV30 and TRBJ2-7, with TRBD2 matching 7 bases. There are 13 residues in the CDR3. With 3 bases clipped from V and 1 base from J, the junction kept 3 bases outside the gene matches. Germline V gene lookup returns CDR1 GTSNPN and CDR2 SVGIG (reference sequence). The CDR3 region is CAWSSGMSYEQYF. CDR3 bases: TGTGCCTGGAGCAGCGGGATGTCCTACGAGCAGTACTTC.

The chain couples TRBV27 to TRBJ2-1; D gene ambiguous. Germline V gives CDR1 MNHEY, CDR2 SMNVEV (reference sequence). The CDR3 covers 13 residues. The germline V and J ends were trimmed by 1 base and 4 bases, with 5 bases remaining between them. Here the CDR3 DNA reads TGTGCCAGCAGTTTATTGGGGTACAATGAGCAGTTCTTC. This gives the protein CASSLLGYNEQFF.

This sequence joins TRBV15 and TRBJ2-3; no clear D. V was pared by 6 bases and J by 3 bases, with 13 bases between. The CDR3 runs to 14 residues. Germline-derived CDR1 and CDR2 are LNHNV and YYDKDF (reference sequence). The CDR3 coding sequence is TGTGCCACCAGACTGGTGCCTTTGACAGATACGCAGTATTTT. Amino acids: CATRLVPLTDTQYF. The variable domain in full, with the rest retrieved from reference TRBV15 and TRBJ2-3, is DAMVIQNPRYQVTQFGKPVTLSCSQTLNHNVMYWYQQKSSQAPKLLFHYYDKDFNNEADTPDNFQSRRPNTSFCFLDIRSPGLGDTAMYLCATRLVPLTDTQYFGPGTRLTVL.

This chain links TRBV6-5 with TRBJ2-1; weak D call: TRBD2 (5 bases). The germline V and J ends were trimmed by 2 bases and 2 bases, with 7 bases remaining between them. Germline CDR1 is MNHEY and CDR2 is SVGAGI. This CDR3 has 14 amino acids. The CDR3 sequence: CASSYGGPYNEQFF. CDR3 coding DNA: TGTGCCAGCAGTTACGGCGGGCCCTACAATGAGCAGTTCTTC.

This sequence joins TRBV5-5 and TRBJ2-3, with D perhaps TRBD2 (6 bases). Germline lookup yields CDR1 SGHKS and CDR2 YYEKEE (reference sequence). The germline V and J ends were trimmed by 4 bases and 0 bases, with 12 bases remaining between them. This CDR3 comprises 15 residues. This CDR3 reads CASSRLVISTDTQYF. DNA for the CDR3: TGTGCCAGCAGCCGACTAGTTATTAGCACAGATACGCAGTATTTT.

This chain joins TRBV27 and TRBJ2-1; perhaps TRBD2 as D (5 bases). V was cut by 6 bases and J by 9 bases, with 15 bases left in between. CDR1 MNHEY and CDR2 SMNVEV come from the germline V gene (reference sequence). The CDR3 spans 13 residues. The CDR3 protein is CASRGRGSTEQFF. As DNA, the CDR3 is TGTGCCAGCAGAGGCCGGGGAAGTACTGAGCAGTTCTTC.

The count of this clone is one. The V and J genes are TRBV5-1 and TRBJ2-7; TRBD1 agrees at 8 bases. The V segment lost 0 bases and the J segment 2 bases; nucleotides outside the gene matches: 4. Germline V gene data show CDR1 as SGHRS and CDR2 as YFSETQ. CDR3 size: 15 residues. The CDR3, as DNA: TGCGCCAGCAGCTTGGTCCGGGACAGGCCCTACGAGCAGTACTTC. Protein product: CASSLVRDRPYEQYF.

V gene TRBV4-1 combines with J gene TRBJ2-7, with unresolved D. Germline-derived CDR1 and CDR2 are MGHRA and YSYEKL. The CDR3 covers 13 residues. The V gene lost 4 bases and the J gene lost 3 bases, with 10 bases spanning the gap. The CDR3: CASSPPGSYEQYF. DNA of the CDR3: TGCGCCAGCAGCCCTCCCGGCAGCTACGAGCAGTACTTC.

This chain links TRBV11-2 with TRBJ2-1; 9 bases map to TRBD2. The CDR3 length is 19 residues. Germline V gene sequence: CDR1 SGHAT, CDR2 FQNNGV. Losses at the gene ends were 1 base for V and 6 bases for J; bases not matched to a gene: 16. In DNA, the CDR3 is TGTGCCAGCAGCTTAGTAGTTATCGGGCGGGAGGGTTGGTTCAATGAGCAGTTCTTC. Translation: CASSLVVIGREGWFNEQFF.

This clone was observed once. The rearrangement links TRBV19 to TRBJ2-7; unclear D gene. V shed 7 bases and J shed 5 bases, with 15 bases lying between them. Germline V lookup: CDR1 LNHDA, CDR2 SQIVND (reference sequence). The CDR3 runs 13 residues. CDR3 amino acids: CASNLRSGNEQYF. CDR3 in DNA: TGTGCCAGTAACCTACGCTCGGGCAACGAGCAGTACTTC.

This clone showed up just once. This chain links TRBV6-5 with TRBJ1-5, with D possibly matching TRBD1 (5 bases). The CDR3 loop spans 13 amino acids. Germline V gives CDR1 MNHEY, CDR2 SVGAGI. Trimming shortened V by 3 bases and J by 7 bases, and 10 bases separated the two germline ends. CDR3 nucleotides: TGTGCCAGCAGTTATACGAAGGGGCAGCCCCAGCATTTT. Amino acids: CASSYTKGQPQHF.

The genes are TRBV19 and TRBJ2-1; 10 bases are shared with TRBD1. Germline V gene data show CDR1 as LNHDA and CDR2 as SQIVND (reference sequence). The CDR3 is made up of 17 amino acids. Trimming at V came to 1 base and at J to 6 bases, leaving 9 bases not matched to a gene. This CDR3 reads CASSIAFGGDRGNEQFF. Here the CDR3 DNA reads TGTGCCAGTAGTATAGCATTTGGTGGGGACAGGGGCAATGAGCAGTTCTTC.

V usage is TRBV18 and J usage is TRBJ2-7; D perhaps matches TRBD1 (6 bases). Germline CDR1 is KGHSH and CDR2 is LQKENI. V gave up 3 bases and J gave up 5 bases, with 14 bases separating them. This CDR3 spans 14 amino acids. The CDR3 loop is CASSPDRNRDEQYF. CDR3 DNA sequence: TGTGCCAGCTCACCCGACAGGAATCGCGACGAGCAGTACTTC. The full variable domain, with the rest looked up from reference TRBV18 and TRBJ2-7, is NAGVMQNPRHLVRRRGQEARLRCSPMKGHSHVYWYRQLPEEGLKFMVYLQKENIIDESGMPKERFSAEFPKEGPSILRIQQVVRGDSAAYFCASSPDRNRDEQYFGPGTRLTVT.

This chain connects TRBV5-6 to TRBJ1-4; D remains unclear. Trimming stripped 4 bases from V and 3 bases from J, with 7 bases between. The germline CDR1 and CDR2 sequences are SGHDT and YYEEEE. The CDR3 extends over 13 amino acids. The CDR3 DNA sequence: TGTGCCAGCAGCCTCGGTTCTAATGAAAAACTGTTTTTT. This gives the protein CASSLGSNEKLFF.

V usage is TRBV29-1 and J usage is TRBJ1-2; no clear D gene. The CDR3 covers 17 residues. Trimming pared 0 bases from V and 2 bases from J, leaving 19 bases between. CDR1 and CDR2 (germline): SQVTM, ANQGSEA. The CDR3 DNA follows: TGCAGCGTTGAAGATCGAGGGTCCGACGGAACCAACTATGGCTACACCTTC. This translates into CSVEDRGSDGTNYGYTF.

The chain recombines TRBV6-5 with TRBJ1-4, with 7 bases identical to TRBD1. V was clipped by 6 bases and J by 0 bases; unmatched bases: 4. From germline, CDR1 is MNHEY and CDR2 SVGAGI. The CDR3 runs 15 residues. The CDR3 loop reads CASRGDSATNEKLFF. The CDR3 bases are TGTGCCAGCAGAGGGGACAGCGCAACTAATGAAAAACTGTTTTTT.

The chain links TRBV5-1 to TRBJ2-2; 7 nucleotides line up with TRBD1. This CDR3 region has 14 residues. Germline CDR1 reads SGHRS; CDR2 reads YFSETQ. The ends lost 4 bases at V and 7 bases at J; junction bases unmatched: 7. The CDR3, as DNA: TGCGCCAGCAGCCTCGGGACAGAGGACGGGGAGCTGTTTTTT. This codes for CASSLGTEDGELFF.

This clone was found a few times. CDR3 nucleotides: TGTGCCACAAGGGCAGGGGGCCACGAGCAGTACTTC. Amino acid sequence: CATRAGGHEQYF. The chain carries TRBV30 and TRBJ2-7; 8 bases map to TRBD1. CDR3 length equals 12 residues. Germline V CDR1 and CDR2: GTSNPN, SVGIG (reference sequence). V was clipped by 8 bases and J by 5 bases; unmatched bases: 8. Full variable domain (outside the CDR3, taken from reference TRBV30 and TRBJ2-7): SQTIHQWPATLVQPVGSPLSLECTVEGTSNPNLYWYRQAAGRGLQLLFYSVGIGQISSEVPQNLSASRPQDRQFILSSKKLLLSDSGFYLCATRAGGHEQYFGPGTRLTVT.

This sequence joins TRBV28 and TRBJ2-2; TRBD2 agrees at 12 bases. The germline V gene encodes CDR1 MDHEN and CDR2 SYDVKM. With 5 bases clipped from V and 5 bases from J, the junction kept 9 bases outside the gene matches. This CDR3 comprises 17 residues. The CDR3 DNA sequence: TGTGCCAGCAGTCTGGGGCTAGCGGGAGGGAGAACCGGGGAGCTGTTTTTT. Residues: CASSLGLAGGRTGELFF.

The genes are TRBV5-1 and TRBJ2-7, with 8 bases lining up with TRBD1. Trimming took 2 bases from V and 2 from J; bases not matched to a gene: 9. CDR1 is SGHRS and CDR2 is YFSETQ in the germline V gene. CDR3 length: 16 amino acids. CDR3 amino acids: CASSFLQGAQAYEQYF. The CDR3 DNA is TGCGCCAGCAGCTTCCTTCAGGGGGCACAAGCCTACGAGCAGTACTTC.

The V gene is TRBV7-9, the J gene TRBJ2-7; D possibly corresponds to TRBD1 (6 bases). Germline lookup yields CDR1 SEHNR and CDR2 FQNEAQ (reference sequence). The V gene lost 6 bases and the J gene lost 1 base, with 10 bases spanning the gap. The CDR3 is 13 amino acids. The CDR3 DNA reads TGTGCCAGCAGAGAACAGGGATCCTACGAGCAGTACTTC. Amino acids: CASREQGSYEQYF.

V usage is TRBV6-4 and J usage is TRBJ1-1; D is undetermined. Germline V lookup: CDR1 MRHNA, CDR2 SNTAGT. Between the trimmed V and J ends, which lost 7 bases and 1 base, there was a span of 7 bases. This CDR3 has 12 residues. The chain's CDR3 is CASKWGNTEAFF. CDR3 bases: TGTGCCAGCAAGTGGGGGAACACTGAAGCTTTCTTT.

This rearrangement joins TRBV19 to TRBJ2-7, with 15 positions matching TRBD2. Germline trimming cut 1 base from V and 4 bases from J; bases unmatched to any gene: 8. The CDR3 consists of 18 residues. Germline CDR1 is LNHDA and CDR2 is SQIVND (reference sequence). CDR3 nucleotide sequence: TGTGCCAGTAGTATAGGACCCGGGACTAGCGGGAGGCTTTACGAGCAGTACTTC. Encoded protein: CASSIGPGTSGRLYEQYF. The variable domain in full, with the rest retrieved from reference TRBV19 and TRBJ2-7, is DGGITQSPKYLFRKEGQNVTLSCEQNLNHDAMYWYRQDPGQGLRLIYYSQIVNDFQKGDIAEGYSVSREKKESFPLTVTSAQKNPTAFYLCASSIGPGTSGRLYEQYFGPGTRLTVT.

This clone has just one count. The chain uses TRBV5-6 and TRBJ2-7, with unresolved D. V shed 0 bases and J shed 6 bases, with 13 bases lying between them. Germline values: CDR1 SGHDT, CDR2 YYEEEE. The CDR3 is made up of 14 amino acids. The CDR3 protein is CASSLGAVHREQYF. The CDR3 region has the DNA TGTGCCAGCAGCTTGGGGGCAGTGCACCGCGAGCAGTACTTC.

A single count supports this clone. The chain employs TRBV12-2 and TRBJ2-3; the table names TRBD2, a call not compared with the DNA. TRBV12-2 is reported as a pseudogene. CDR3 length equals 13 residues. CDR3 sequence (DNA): TGTGCAAGTCGCTTAGCGCTAATCTATACGCAGTATTTT. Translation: CASRLALIYTQYF.

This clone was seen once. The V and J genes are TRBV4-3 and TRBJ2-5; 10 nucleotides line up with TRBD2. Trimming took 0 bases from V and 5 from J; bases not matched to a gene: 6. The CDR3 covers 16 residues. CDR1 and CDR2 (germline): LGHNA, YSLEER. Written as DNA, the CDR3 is TGCGCCAGCAGCCAAGAAGCGGGAGGGCCTGGGGAGACCCAGTACTTC. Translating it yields CASSQEAGGPGETQYF.

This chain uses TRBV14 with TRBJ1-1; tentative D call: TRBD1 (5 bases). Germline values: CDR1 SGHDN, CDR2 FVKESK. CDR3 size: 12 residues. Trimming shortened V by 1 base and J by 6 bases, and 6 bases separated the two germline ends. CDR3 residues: CASSQGGAEAFF. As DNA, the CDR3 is TGTGCCAGCAGCCAAGGGGGGGCTGAAGCTTTCTTT.